This TCR beta chain was retrieved from a study of T cells in Graves' hyperthyroidism and ophthalmopathy. Notes on the study in general: Most thyroid clonotypes with frequency above 0.001 were detected in blood.

The TCR beta CDR3 regions underwent amplification using RNA transcripts as the source. In the first-round RT-PCR of the TCR CDR3, the HTBI primer set was used. TCRdb reprocessed the multiplex PCR reads with MiXCR, giving one entry per CDR3 protein. The sample gives more than 500,000 distinct CDR3 sequences, around 16% of which show up once; 25% to 30% is in the top ten. Clinical symptoms, serum thyroxine, TRAb, thyroid ultrasound and orbital computed tomography informed diagnoses. The germline V gene has CDR1 LGHDT and CDR2 YNNKEL (reference sequence). V dropped 5 bases and J dropped 4; count of bases not matched to a gene: 10. This CDR3 has 16 residues. The table lists this clonotype with many counts. Its antigen remains unidentified.

This chain joins TRBV3-1 and TRBJ2-3, with 9 positions matching TRBD2. What was sequenced was blood. The receptor comes from a woman aged 30 to 39 with Graves' ophthalmopathy. CDR3 residues: CASSYAGTSFPDTQYF. The CDR3 DNA sequence: TGTGCCAGCAGCTACGCCGGGACTAGCTTTCCAGATACGCAGTATTTT.